This record concerns one T cell receptor beta chain sequence. Its target is unknown. The data derive from a study of T cells expressing NK-cell markers. Whole-study results and caveats: There were four donors in whom these clonotypes also led the CD3+CD56-NKG2C+ fraction.

From its re-call of the 5' RACE reads, TCRdb lists each CDR3 protein once, without DNA. This repertoire includes about 370,000 distinct CDR3 sequences. The source is a woman aged 45-65 years in good health. The specimen sequenced was blood T cells: a sorted CD56 or NKG2C T cell subset, CD4+ or CD8+ T cells, or bulk PBMC T cells (not recorded which).

The CDR3 region is CASSQDLGNSYEQYF. The chain links TRBV4-1 to TRBJ2-7. The CDR3 spans 15 residues. From germline, CDR1 is MGHRA and CDR2 YSYEKL.